These 15 T cell receptor beta chains came from one sample sequenced in a study of T-cell reconstitution after alpha-beta-depleted transplantation in children. It was with unique molecular identifiers that the TCRbeta library was prepared. From the PCR reads, TCRdb called clonotypes with MiXCR, one entry per CDR3 protein. The data hold about a million distinct CDR3 sequences, with about 29% observed a single time. Sample: PBMCs, mostly from graft donor cells, taken 360 days after TCRalphabeta/CD19-depleted stem cell transplant. The source is a boy in the first two years of life who had a stem cell transplant for SCID, so the T cells may come from the graft donor.

The CDR3 sequence is CASSRGIATNYGYTF. CDR3 nucleotide sequence: TGTGCCAGCAGCCGGGGTATTGCTACTAACTATGGCTACACCTTC. This chain joins TRBV2 and TRBJ1-2; D not certain. The CDR3 spans 15 residues. Germline values: CDR1 SNHLY, CDR2 FYNNEI. V lost 6 bases, J lost 0 bases, and 14 bases lay in between.

This chain links TRBV5-6 with TRBJ1-1; tentatively, D is TRBD1 (6 bases). V lost 5 bases to trimming and J lost 0 bases, with 11 bases between them. CDR1 and CDR2 from the germline V gene are SGHDT and YYEEEE. The CDR3 loop spans 14 amino acids. The CDR3 nucleotides are TGTGCCAGCAGACGACAGGACCTGAACACTGAAGCTTTCTTT. It translates to CASRRQDLNTEAFF.

In its sample, this clonotype was seen a few times. This sequence joins TRBV20-1 and TRBJ2-7, with 9 bases matching TRBD2. Germline values: CDR1 DFQATT, CDR2 SNEGSKA (reference sequence). V gave up 4 bases and J gave up 3 bases; unmatched junction bases: 10. The CDR3 has 15 residues. CDR3 region: CSAISAGGLIYEQYF. The CDR3 DNA reads as TGCAGTGCTATCTCAGCGGGGGGTTTAATCTACGAGCAGTACTTC.

This clonotype came up a few times. The V call is TRBV27, the J call TRBJ2-7; D gene uncertain. The CDR3 extends over 13 amino acids. Looked up from germline, CDR1 is MNHEY and CDR2 is SMNVEV (reference sequence). The V and J ends lost 3 bases and 0 bases respectively, with 6 bases between them. CDR3 sequence: CASSFRTSYEQYF. CDR3 nucleotides: TGTGCCAGCAGTTTCAGGACCTCCTACGAGCAGTACTTC.

There are a few counts of this clonotype. The chain links TRBV12-3 or TRBV12-4 to TRBJ1-3, with TRBD1 as a possible D gene (6 bases). V was pared by 7 bases and J by 0 bases, with 22 bases between. This CDR3 contains 18 residues. The CDR3 DNA sequence: TGTGCCAGCACCGAACCAAGATGGACAGCCCGCTCTGGAAACACCATATATTTT. This translates into CASTEPRWTARSGNTIYF.

V is TRBV20-1 and J is TRBJ2-3; D is ambiguous. The CDR3 spans 13 residues. The germline CDR1 and CDR2 sequences are DFQATT and SNEGSKA (reference sequence). V was cut by 7 bases and J by 2 bases, with 13 bases left in between. CDR3 sequence: CSGLSPNTDTQYF. CDR3 DNA: TGCAGTGGTCTCTCACCGAACACAGATACGCAGTATTTT.

This clonotype was observed a few times. V usage is TRBV7-2 and J usage is TRBJ2-1, with a tentative D call TRBD2 (5 bases). Trimming removed 8 bases at V and 2 bases at J, with 16 bases between. Germline CDR1 reads SGHTA; CDR2 reads FQGNSA. CDR3 length equals 15 residues. The CDR3 here is CASHWGRRPYNEQFF. The CDR3 DNA sequence: TGTGCCAGCCACTGGGGTAGGAGGCCCTACAATGAGCAGTTCTTC.

This chain uses TRBV6-5 with TRBJ1-6; possible D gene TRBD1, 6 bases. This CDR3 region has 15 residues. V dropped 2 bases and J dropped 10 bases, with 15 bases sitting between them. The germline CDR1 and CDR2 sequences are MNHEY and SVGAGI. CDR3: CASSYGTQGGSPLHF. The CDR3 bases are TGTGCCAGCAGTTACGGGACACAGGGTGGGTCACCCCTCCACTTT.

Only a few counts were recorded for this clonotype. The chain carries TRBV29-1 and TRBJ2-3; no reliable D call. Per germline, CDR1 SQVTM and CDR2 ANQGSEA. Trimming took 3 bases from V and 4 from J, leaving 8 bases between them. There are 12 residues in the CDR3. CDR3 sequence: CSVDGNADTQYF. DNA for the CDR3: TGCAGCGTTGACGGAAATGCAGATACGCAGTATTTT.

There are a few counts of this clonotype. The rearrangement uses TRBV7-8 and TRBJ2-7; 8 bases fit TRBD2. The V and J ends lost 1 base and 4 bases, in that order; junction bases with no gene match: 6. This CDR3 contains 15 residues. Per the germline V gene, CDR1 is SGHVS and CDR2 is FQNEAQ. Here the CDR3 DNA reads TGTGCCAGCAGCTTAGAAACGGGGGGGTGGTACGAGCAGTACTTC. It specifies CASSLETGGWYEQYF.

The chain couples TRBV5-1 to TRBJ1-1; D is unresolved. The V gene lost 4 bases and the J gene lost 4 bases, with 17 bases spanning the gap. Germline V gene lookup returns CDR1 SGHRS and CDR2 YFSETQ. CDR3 length equals 15 residues. The CDR3 nucleotides are TGCGCCAGCAGCCCGACTGGGTGGGAGCTCACTGAAGCTTTCTTT. It is translated as CASSPTGWELTEAFF.

This clonotype has only a few counts. Mismatch with germline at one junction end may stem from a read error. The genes are TRBV6-2 or TRBV6-3 and TRBJ2-1; D unresolved. This CDR3 has 11 residues. Germline-derived CDR1 and CDR2 are MNHEY and SVGEGT. DNA of the CDR3: TGTGCCAGCAGTCACTCTGGTGAGCAGTTCTTC. This translates into CASSHSGEQFF.

This clonotype was seen at least ten times. The rearrangement uses TRBV5-1 and TRBJ2-7; D possibly corresponds to TRBD1 (5 bases). V was cut by 0 bases and J by 0 bases, with 10 bases left in between. Per germline, CDR1 SGHRS and CDR2 YFSETQ. CDR3 length equals 15 residues. The CDR3 coding sequence is TGCGCCAGCAGCTTGGGCCAGGGCGACTCCTACGAGCAGTACTTC. As protein: CASSLGQGDSYEQYF.

In its sample, this clonotype was seen a few times. The rearrangement joins TRBV7-6 to TRBJ1-3, with no clear D. Per the germline V gene, CDR1 is SGHVS and CDR2 is FNYEAQ. The CDR3 is 11 amino acids. Trimming took 4 bases from V and 8 from J, leaving 6 bases between them. Written as DNA, the CDR3 is TGTGCCAGCAGCTGGGGAGACACCATATATTTT. Translated, it gives CASSWGDTIYF.

This clonotype was recorded a few times. V and J are TRBV15 and TRBJ2-7; TRBD1 matches 8 bases. V lost 4 bases to trimming and J lost 4 bases; unmatched junction nucleotides: 6. This CDR3 contains 14 residues. Per germline, CDR1 LNHNV and CDR2 YYDKDF (reference sequence). The CDR3 DNA reads TGTGCCACCAGCACTGGACAGGGCGGGTACGAGCAGTACTTC. It yields the protein CATSTGQGGYEQYF.